The next 17 T cell receptor beta chains were all read from a single sample in a study of sequential checkpoint blockade in melanoma. Treatment meaning: randomized to nivolumab then ipilimumab (arm A) or the reverse (arm B). This table comes from immunoSEQ multiplex PCR, and its TCRdb copy is limited to in-frame clones, with some not included. The data contain about 16,000 clones, approximately 93% of them singletons. The sample here was CD8+ T cells sorted from blood (inferred from file names), taken from a patient given nivolumab and ipilimumab in sequence. These receptor sequences come from a human donor with melanoma.

The chain uses TRBV15 and TRBJ1-5; a possible D gene is TRBD1 (5 bases). Trimming stripped 11 bases from V and 7 bases from J, with 18 bases between. The CDR3 consists of 13 residues. CDR1 and CDR2 (germline): LNHNV, YYDKDF (reference sequence). The CDR3 protein is CAGARGRDQPQHF. The CDR3 nucleotides are TGTGCCGGGGCAAGGGGCCGTGACCAGCCCCAGCATTTT.

The chain is built from TRBV29-1 and TRBJ1-2; tentative D call: TRBD1 (5 bases). The CDR3 has 11 amino acids. Germline V gene data show CDR1 as SQVTM and CDR2 as ANQGSEA. V lost 4 bases and J lost 4, with 7 bases in between. The CDR3, as DNA: TGCAGCGTTGGGAGGGGCTATGGCTACACCTTC. Translating it yields CSVGRGYGYTF.

This clone has a single count. The chain employs TRBV9 and TRBJ2-2; D unresolved. The CDR3 has 11 amino acids. Per germline, CDR1 SGDLS and CDR2 YYNGEE. Between the trimmed V and J ends, which lost 5 bases and 4 bases, there was a span of 3 bases. Here the CDR3 DNA reads TGTGCCAGCAGGAGCACCGGGGAGCTGTTTTTT. Translation: CASRSTGELFF.

This clone was picked up one time. The V call is TRBV28, the J call TRBJ1-5, with unresolved D. CDR1 is MDHEN and CDR2 is SYDVKM in the germline V gene. V was pared by 3 bases and J by 3 bases, with 12 bases between. This CDR3 contains 15 residues. CDR3 DNA: TGTGCCAGCAGTTTGAGGGAGTATGACAATCAGCCCCAGCATTTT. This translates into CASSLREYDNQPQHF.

The chain uses TRBV19 and TRBJ1-2, with D uncertain. Germline V gene lookup returns CDR1 LNHDA and CDR2 SQIVND (reference sequence). V was trimmed by 9 bases and J by 4 bases, leaving 15 bases between them. CDR3 length: 13 amino acids. The CDR3 is CASPDSSGYGYTF. CDR3 coding DNA: TGTGCCAGCCCCGACTCTAGCGGCTATGGCTACACCTTC.

The CDR3 loop reads CASRMYRAGAYEQYV. The CDR3 DNA sequence: TGTGCCAGCAGGATGTACAGGGCTGGGGCCTACGAGCAGTACGTC. V and J are TRBV27 and TRBJ2-7; possibly TRBD1 for D (6 bases). CDR3 length equals 15 residues. V lost 6 bases to trimming and J lost 2 bases, with 17 bases between them. The germline gives CDR1 MNHEY, CDR2 SMNVEV (reference sequence).

The rearrangement links TRBV4-3 to TRBJ1-1, with a weak D call TRBD1 (6 bases). Germline CDR1 and CDR2: LGHNA and YSLEER. V lost 0 bases and J lost 1, with 9 bases in between. The CDR3 loop spans 15 amino acids. CDR3 sequence (DNA): TGCGCCAGCAGCCAAGATGCACAGGGGAACACTGAAGCTTTCTTT. Its protein product is CASSQDAQGNTEAFF.

This chain uses TRBV30 with TRBJ2-7; the D gene is possibly TRBD1 (5 bases). Trimming took 3 bases from V and 3 from J, leaving 21 bases between them. Germline V gene lookup returns CDR1 GTSNPN and CDR2 SVGIG (reference sequence). The CDR3 runs 16 residues. The CDR3 sequence is CAWSGSAGQKFYEQYF. The CDR3 region has the DNA TGTGCCTGGAGCGGCTCGGCAGGGCAGAAGTTCTACGAGCAGTACTTC.

The chain employs TRBV5-1 and TRBJ1-1; D is perhaps TRBD1 (6 bases). Looked up from germline, CDR1 is SGHRS and CDR2 is YFSETQ. V lost 2 bases, J lost 1 base, and 9 bases lay in between. The CDR3 spans 14 residues. DNA of the CDR3: TGCGCCAGCAGCTTAAACAGGGAGAACACTGAAGCTTTCTTT. The encoded protein is CASSLNRENTEAFF.

The rearrangement joins TRBV2 to TRBJ2-7; 7 positions agree with TRBD2. The CDR3 loop spans 13 amino acids. The V segment lost 3 bases and the J segment 2 bases; nucleotides outside the gene matches: 1. Germline lookup yields CDR1 SNHLY and CDR2 FYNNEI. The CDR3: CASSEGGTYEQYF. The CDR3 region has the DNA TGTGCCAGCAGTGAGGGAGGGACCTACGAGCAGTACTTC.

The CDR3 here is CASSQDVTSYEQYF. The CDR3 nucleotides read TGCGCCAGCAGCCAAGATGTGACTTCCTACGAGCAGTACTTC. The chain joins TRBV4-1 to TRBJ2-7; D ambiguous. Trimming took off 0 bases at V and 1 base at J, with 7 bases between the two ends. The CDR3 totals 14 residues. Germline CDR1 MGHRA, CDR2 YSYEKL.

The chain uses TRBV10-3 and TRBJ1-2; 7 bases line up with TRBD1. This CDR3 has 15 amino acids. V lost 1 base to trimming and J lost 8 bases; unmatched junction nucleotides: 10. Germline V gene lookup returns CDR1 ENHRY and CDR2 SYGVKD. The CDR3 here is CAISEFEGGVGGYTF. CDR3 DNA: TGTGCCATCAGTGAGTTCGAAGGGGGCGTTGGAGGCTACACCTTC.

V gene TRBV9 combines with J gene TRBJ2-5; tentative D call: TRBD1 (6 bases). The J call is doubtful: the DNA matches TRBJ2-7 better. Germline V lookup: CDR1 SGDLS, CDR2 YYNGEE. The CDR3 has 14 residues. This CDR3 reads CASSPDRYPYEQYF. Written as DNA, the CDR3 is TGTGCCAGCAGCCCAGACAGGTACCCCTACGAGCAGTACTTC.

The chain is built from TRBV30 and TRBJ2-7; tentatively, D is TRBD2 (6 bases). This CDR3 has 12 residues. V lost 0 bases and J lost 3, with 6 bases in between. Germline V gene data show CDR1 as GTSNPN and CDR2 as SVGIG (reference sequence). The CDR3 DNA sequence: TGTGCCTGGAGTGTGGGGGGCTACGAGCAGTACTTC. Its translation is CAWSVGGYEQYF.

The chain joins TRBV2 to TRBJ2-7; maybe TRBD1 (5 bases). The V gene's germline CDR1 is SNHLY and CDR2 FYNNEI. Trimming stripped 3 bases from V and 2 bases from J, with 11 bases between. This CDR3 is built from 14 residues. CDR3 in amino acids: CASSDPRVTYEQYV. As DNA, the CDR3 is TGTGCCAGCAGTGATCCCAGGGTTACCTACGAGCAGTACGTC.

The chain joins TRBV27 to TRBJ1-2; D is ambiguous. CDR3 length equals 14 residues. Germline CDR1 MNHEY, CDR2 SMNVEV (reference sequence). The V end was cut by 5 bases, the J end by 4 bases, with 14 bases between. In DNA, the CDR3 is TGTGCCAGCAGTCCACTACGGGGATCCTATGGCTACACCTTC. It translates to CASSPLRGSYGYTF.

The chain has TRBV10-1 and TRBJ2-7; 11 positions match TRBD2. From germline, CDR1 is WNHNN and CDR2 SYGVQD (reference sequence). The trim removed 1 base at V and 2 bases at J, leaving 10 bases unmatched. This CDR3 has 18 residues. For the CDR3, the DNA is TGCGCCAGCAGTGAGTGCGGAAATACTAGCGGGAGAGCCTACGAGCAGTACGTC. Residues: CASSECGNTSGRAYEQYV.